Following are 16 T cell receptor beta chains from one sample sequenced in a study of regulatory T cells in long-lasting Graves disease. Documented time point: persistent/refractory GD, antithyroid drugs over 5 years with positive TRAb. With RNA extracted from PBMCs as input, the TCR library was made. TCR beta libraries were built with iRepertoire HTBI primers and Arm-PCR of CDR3 regions. Each CDR3 protein gets one entry after TCRdb re-called the multiplex PCR reads with MiXCR. The top ten hold roughly 30% of the sample, which has around 400,000 distinct CDR3 sequences, around a quarter seen once. The sequenced sample was peripheral blood mononuclear cells (PBMCs), obtained when the disease was refractory, from a patient treated with antithyroid drugs. These receptors all stem from a female donor with Graves disease.

This clonotype was seen many times. This chain joins TRBV10-3 and TRBJ2-7; 10 nucleotides agree with TRBD1. The germline V gene encodes CDR1 ENHRY and CDR2 SYGVKD. Trimming removed 5 bases from V and 5 bases from J; junction bases left unmatched: 6. This CDR3 spans 14 amino acids. CDR3 nucleotides: TGTGCCATCAGTACTTACGGGACAGGGGACGAGCAGTACTTC. Protein: CAISTYGTGDEQYF.

The V and J genes are TRBV7-3 and TRBJ1-1; TRBD1 matches 10 bases. J gave up 5 bases and V 3 bases, and 6 bases lay outside the gene matches. Germline V gives CDR1 SGHTA, CDR2 FQGTGA. CDR3 length: 15 amino acids. CDR3 sequence reads: CASSLSPGQGTEAFF. The CDR3 DNA sequence: TGTGCCAGCAGCTTGAGTCCGGGACAGGGGACTGAAGCTTTCTTT.

The rearrangement links TRBV12-3 or TRBV12-4 to TRBJ1-4, with 8 bases that match TRBD1. There are 14 residues in the CDR3. V was pared by 10 bases and J by 5 bases, with 9 bases of the junction left unmatched. DNA for the CDR3: TGTGCCACCGCTCAGACAGGGGCGAATGAAAAACTGTTTTTT. This translates into CATAQTGANEKLFF.

The V gene is TRBV20-1, the J gene TRBJ2-7; 7 bases match TRBD1. CDR3 length: 13 amino acids. CDR1 and CDR2 (germline): DFQATT, SNEGSKA (reference sequence). Trimming cost V 4 bases and J 13 bases; bases outside gene matches: 16. CDR3 DNA: TGCAGTGCTACAGACAGGGCCCCCATTCAGCGATACTTC. Translating it yields CSATDRAPIQRYF.

The V call is TRBV7-9, the J call TRBJ2-5; D might be TRBD2 (7 bases). Germline V lookup: CDR1 SEHNR, CDR2 FQNEAQ (reference sequence). The CDR3 spans 15 residues. V gave up 1 base and J gave up 5 bases, with 14 bases separating them. The CDR3 reads CASSLDGGAAETQYF. Here the CDR3 DNA reads TGTGCCAGCAGCTTAGATGGGGGGGCAGCGGAGACCCAGTACTTC.

This chain uses TRBV9 with TRBJ2-5; 10 bases align to TRBD1. This CDR3 comprises 16 residues. V was pared by 3 bases and J by 1 base, with 6 bases of the junction left unmatched. Germline lookup yields CDR1 SGDLS and CDR2 YYNGEE. The CDR3 region has the DNA TGTGCCAGCAGCGCGCCGGGACAGGGGCCCCAAGAGACCCAGTACTTC. Encoded protein: CASSAPGQGPQETQYF.

The chain carries TRBV6-2 or TRBV6-3 and TRBJ2-4, with TRBD1 matching over 7 bases. The CDR3 extends over 13 amino acids. The germline V gene has CDR1 MNHEY and CDR2 SVGEGT. The V segment lost 6 bases and the J segment 7 bases; nucleotides outside the gene matches: 6. CDR3 loop: CASRVTGTNIQYF. Written as DNA, the CDR3 is TGTGCCAGCAGAGTGACAGGGACCAACATTCAGTACTTC.

In this sample, this clonotype turned up many times. V gene TRBV3-1 combines with J gene TRBJ2-3; the D is unclear. The CDR3 spans 11 residues. From germline, CDR1 is LGHDT and CDR2 YNNKEL (reference sequence). V lost 2 bases and J 4 bases, leaving 1 base between the germline ends. CDR3 region: CASSQSDTQYF. DNA for the CDR3: TGTGCCAGCAGCCAATCAGATACGCAGTATTTT.

The sample holds a few counts of this clonotype. The rearrangement joins TRBV20-1 to TRBJ2-1, with D possibly being TRBD2 (6 bases). The CDR3 length is 14 residues. Germline CDR1 is DFQATT and CDR2 is SNEGSKA (reference sequence). V was cut by 6 bases and J by 0 bases, with 12 bases left in between. The CDR3 DNA follows: TGCAGTGCCAATAGCGGCAGCTCCTACAATGAGCAGTTCTTC. It yields the protein CSANSGSSYNEQFF.

To note about this clonotype: The junction departs from the called germline gene at one end, perhaps through a read error. The rearrangement joins TRBV3-1 to TRBJ1-2; possible D gene TRBD1, 5 bases. Germline values: CDR1 LGHDT, CDR2 YNNKEL (reference sequence). The CDR3 has 14 residues. For the CDR3, the DNA is TGCGCCAGCAGCCAAGGCGACAGCCTTTGGGGCTACACCTTC. Amino acids: CASSQGDSLWGYTF.

In this sample, this clonotype turned up many times. The chain joins TRBV29-1 to TRBJ2-7; TRBD2 aligns across 11 bases. In germline, CDR1 is SQVTM, CDR2 ANQGSEA. The CDR3 is made up of 13 amino acids. With 7 bases clipped from V and 4 bases from J, the junction kept 6 bases outside the gene matches. CDR3 in DNA: TGCAGCGGAATTCTAGCGGGAGGATACGAGCAGTACTTC. Its translation: CSGILAGGYEQYF.

This clonotype was detected many times. The chain carries TRBV12-3 or TRBV12-4 and TRBJ1-2; D uncertain. V dropped 6 bases and J dropped 2 bases, with 7 bases sitting between them. The CDR3 is 12 amino acids. The CDR3 nucleotides are TGTGCCAGCAGAAACAAGAACTATGGCTACACCTTC. Translating it yields CASRNKNYGYTF.

As to this clonotype: With a much larger clone just one base away, this may be a read error. The chain employs TRBV7-6 and TRBJ1-1; D unresolved. This CDR3 is built from 15 residues. Looked up from germline, CDR1 is SGHVS and CDR2 is FNYEAQ. V dropped 2 bases and J dropped 2 bases, with 12 bases sitting between them. The CDR3 DNA reads TGTGCCAGCAGCTTATTTTCTGGAGCTAACACTGAAGCTTTCTTT. Its protein is CASSLFSGANTEAFF.

This clonotype was observed many times. The gene calls are TRBV2 and TRBJ2-2, with D tentatively TRBD2 (5 bases). The CDR3 sequence is 13 residues long. V was shortened by 7 bases and J by 5 bases, with 11 bases between the two germline ends. Germline loops: CDR1 SNHLY, CDR2 FYNNEI. The CDR3 coding sequence is TGTGCCAGCACCCCCCCGGGGACCGGGGAGCTGTTTTTT. Its protein is CASTPPGTGELFF.

The sample holds a few counts of this clonotype. The gene calls are TRBV6-5 and TRBJ2-7, with D perhaps TRBD1 (5 bases). The germline V gene has CDR1 MNHEY and CDR2 SVGAGI. The V and J ends lost 0 bases and 2 bases respectively, with 11 bases between them. This CDR3 spans 15 amino acids. The chain's CDR3 is CASSYSNRNPYEQYF. The CDR3 nucleotides are TGTGCCAGCAGTTACTCGAACAGGAATCCCTACGAGCAGTACTTC.

With respect to this clonotype: A clone one base away is much larger, so this may be a read error. The chain combines TRBV6-5 with TRBJ2-7; 10 nucleotides line up with TRBD2. The CDR3 is made up of 14 amino acids. V was clipped by 1 base and J by 6 bases; unmatched bases: 3. Germline V gene lookup returns CDR1 MNHEY and CDR2 SVGAGI. Here the CDR3 reads CASSYLGLALEQYF. DNA for the CDR3: TGTGCCAGCAGTTACTTGGGACTAGCGCTCGAGCAGTACTTC.